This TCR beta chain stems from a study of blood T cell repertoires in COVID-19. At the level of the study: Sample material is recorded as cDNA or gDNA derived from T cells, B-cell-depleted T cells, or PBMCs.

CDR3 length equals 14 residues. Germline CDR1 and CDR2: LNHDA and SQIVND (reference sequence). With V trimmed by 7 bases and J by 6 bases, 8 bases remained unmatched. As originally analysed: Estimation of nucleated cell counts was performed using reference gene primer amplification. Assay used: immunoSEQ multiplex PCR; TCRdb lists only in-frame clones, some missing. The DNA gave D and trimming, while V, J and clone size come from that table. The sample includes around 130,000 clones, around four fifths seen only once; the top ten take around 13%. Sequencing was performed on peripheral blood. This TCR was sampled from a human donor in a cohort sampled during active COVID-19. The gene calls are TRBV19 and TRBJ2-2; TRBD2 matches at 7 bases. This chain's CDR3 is CASMGEGRAGELFF. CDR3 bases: TGTGCCAGTATGGGGGAGGGCAGGGCCGGGGAGCTGTTTTTT.